This TCR beta chain was sequenced during a study of T cell responses to AZD1222 COVID-19 vaccine. Assay used: immunoSEQ multiplex PCR; TCRdb lists only in-frame clones, some missing. Of some 130,000 clones in the sample, about four fifths are singletons; the top ten hold roughly 4.3%. Of note for this clone: Its antigen is undetermined.

The germline CDR1 and CDR2 sequences are WNHNN and SYGVQD (reference sequence). The CDR3 is made up of 12 amino acids. Trimming took 6 bases from V and 9 from J, leaving 14 bases between them. Broader study findings: Clonal diversity may have been underestimated, and the donors were mostly white British, with more females than males. Researchers report vaccine-associated CD4 TCRs spanning spike, with dominance at 160-218 and 743-854.

V and J are TRBV10-1 and TRBJ1-2, with D perhaps matching TRBD1 (6 bases). The specimen was peripheral blood, collected on day 0 of AZD1222 vaccination. The sequence came from an adult in good health. DNA for the CDR3: TGCGCCAGCAGCCCGGGCAGGGGCAGCTACACCTTC. It translates to CASSPGRGSYTF.